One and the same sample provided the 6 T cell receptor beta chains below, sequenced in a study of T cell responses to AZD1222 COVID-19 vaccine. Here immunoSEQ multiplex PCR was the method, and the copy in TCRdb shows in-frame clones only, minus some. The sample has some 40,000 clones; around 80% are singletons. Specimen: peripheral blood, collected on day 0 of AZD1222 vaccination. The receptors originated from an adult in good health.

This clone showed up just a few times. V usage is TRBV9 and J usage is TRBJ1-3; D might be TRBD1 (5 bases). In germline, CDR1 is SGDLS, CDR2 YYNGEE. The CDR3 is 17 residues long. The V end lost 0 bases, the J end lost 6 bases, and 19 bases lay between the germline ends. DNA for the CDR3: TGTGCCAGCAGCGTAGATATAGGGGCTGGGGGTACAAACACCATATATTTT. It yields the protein CASSVDIGAGGTNTIYF.

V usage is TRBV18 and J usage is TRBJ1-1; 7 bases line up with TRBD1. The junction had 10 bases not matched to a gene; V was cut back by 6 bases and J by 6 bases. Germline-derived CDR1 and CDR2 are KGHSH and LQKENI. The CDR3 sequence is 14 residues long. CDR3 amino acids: CASSLRQGSAEAFF. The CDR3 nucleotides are TGTGCCAGCTCGTTGCGACAGGGTTCGGCTGAAGCTTTCTTT.

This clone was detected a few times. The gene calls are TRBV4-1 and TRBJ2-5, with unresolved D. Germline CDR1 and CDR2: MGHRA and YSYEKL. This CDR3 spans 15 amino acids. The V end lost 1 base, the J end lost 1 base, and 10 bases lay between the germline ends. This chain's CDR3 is CASSQGDIPQETQYF. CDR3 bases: TGCGCCAGCAGCCAAGGCGACATCCCCCAAGAGACCCAGTACTTC.

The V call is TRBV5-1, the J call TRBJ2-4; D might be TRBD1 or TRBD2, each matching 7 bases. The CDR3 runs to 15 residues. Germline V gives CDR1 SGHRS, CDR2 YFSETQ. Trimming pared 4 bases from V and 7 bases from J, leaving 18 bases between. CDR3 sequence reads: CASSGGQPGGNIQYF. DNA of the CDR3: TGCGCCAGCAGCGGGGGACAGCCCGGGGGGAACATTCAGTACTTC. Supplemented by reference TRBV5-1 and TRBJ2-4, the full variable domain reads KAGVTQTPRYLIKTRGQQVTLSCSPISGHRSVSWYQQTPGQGLQFLFEYFSETQRNKGNFPGRFSGRQFSNSRSEMNVSTLELGDSALYLCASSGGQPGGNIQYFGAGTRLSVL.

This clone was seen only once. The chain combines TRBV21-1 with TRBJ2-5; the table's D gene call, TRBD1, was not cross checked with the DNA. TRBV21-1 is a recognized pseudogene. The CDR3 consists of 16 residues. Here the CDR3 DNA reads TGTGCCAGCAGCAAATCCCGCAGGGACAGGGGTCCCCCCCAGTACTTC. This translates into CASSKSRRDRGPPQYF.

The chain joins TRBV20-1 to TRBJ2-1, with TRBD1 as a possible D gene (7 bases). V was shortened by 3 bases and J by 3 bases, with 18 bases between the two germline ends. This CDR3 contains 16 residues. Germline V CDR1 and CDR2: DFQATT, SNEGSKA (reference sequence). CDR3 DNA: TGCAGTGCTAGTGGCGCCAGGGGGGTAGACTACAATGAGCAGTTCTTC. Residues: CSASGARGVDYNEQFF.